This T cell receptor (beta chain) was recovered during a study of T-cell reconstitution after alpha-beta-depleted transplantation in children (dated by TCRdb to 2016 to 2018). Regarding the research as a whole: T-cell immune reconstitution after TCRalphabeta/CD19-depleted allogeneic hematopoietic cell transplantation in children was quantitatively tracked in the study by means of TCR repertoire profiling.

Summary of the overall study and its limitations: The frequencies of hyperexpanded clones fell over the following months, and after one year, T-cell counts and TCRbeta diversity were mostly attributed to newly produced T cells. In some patients, the high TCRbeta diversity seen at day 60 was put down to recipient T cells and intrathymic progenitors that had survived conditioning. About two months after transplant, the apparently early recovery of alphabetaT-cell counts reportedly depended on just several hundred clones that had expanded rapidly and came from non-depleted graft cells.

This clonotype came up a few times. No cognate antigen has been identified for it. No base-level quality is on record; no much larger clone is a single base apart. Interpreted using the paper, the treatment or condition label stands for: allogeneic hematopoietic cell transplantation with graft depleted of TCRalphabeta T cells and CD19 B cells. The transplant recipients were children given TCRalphabeta/CD19-depleted allogeneic hematopoietic cell grafts. CDR1 is given as KGHDR and CDR2 as SFDVKD, both from the germline V gene. The CDR3 runs 16 residues from the cysteine to the phenylalanine. Solely the CDR3 DNA is kept, with 48 bases framed from the first base. V loses 5 bases, J loses 0 bases, and the germline ends lie 16 bases apart. The receptor library was made with PCR. Sequencing was performed on an Illumina HiSeq 2500. To normalize quantification of the TCRbeta repertoire, the TCR libraries were built with molecular barcoding that relied on unique molecular identifiers. The public reads were reprocessed in TCRdb via fastp at Q25 and MiXCR, keeping in-frame beta chains. Entries are consolidated by CDR3 protein sequence, retaining the most common genes and DNA. The sample records fewer than 550,000 distinct CDR3 sequences, 15% to 20% of which are singletons. Together, the top ten hold 25% to 30% of the sample.

This TCR was recovered from a boy in the first two years of life who had a stem cell transplant for Wiskott-Aldrich syndrome, so the T cells may come from the graft donor. This sample comprised PBMCs, mostly from graft donor cells, obtained 360 days after TCRalphabeta/CD19-depleted stem cell transplant. Recombination linked TRBV24-1 to TRBJ2-7; TRBD1 is a possible D gene, resting on 6 matching bases. The base sequence is TGTGCCACCAGTGGAGTCCGCCACAGGGTCTCCTACGAGCAGTACTTC. It specifies CATSGVRHRVSYEQYF.